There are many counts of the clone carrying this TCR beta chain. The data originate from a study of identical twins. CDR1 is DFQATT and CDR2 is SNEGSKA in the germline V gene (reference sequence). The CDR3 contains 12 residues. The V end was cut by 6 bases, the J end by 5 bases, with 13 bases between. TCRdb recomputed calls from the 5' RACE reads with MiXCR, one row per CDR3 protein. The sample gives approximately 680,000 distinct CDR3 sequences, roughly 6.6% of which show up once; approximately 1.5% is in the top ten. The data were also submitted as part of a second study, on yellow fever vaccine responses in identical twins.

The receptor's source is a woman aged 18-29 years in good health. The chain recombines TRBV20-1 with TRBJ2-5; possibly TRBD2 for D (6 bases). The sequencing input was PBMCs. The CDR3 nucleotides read TGCAGTGCAATGGGACTTTGGGAGACCCAGTACTTC. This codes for CSAMGLWETQYF.